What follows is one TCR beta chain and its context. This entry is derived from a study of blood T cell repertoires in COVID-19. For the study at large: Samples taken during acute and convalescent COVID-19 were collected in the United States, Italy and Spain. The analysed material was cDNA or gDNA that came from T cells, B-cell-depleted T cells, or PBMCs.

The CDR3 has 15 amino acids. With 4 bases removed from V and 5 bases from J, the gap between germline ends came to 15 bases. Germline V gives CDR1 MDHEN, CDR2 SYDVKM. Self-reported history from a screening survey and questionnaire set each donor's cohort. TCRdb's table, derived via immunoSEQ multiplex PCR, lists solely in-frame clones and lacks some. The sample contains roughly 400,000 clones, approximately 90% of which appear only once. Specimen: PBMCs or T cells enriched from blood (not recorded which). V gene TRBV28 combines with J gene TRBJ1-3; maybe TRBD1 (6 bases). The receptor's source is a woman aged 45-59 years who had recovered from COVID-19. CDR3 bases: TGTGCCAGCAGTTCAGGGGCTACGGGCCGAAACACCATATATTTT. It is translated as CASSSGATGRNTIYF.